These 25 T cell receptor beta chains were sequenced from one sample in a study of T cell repertoires in cytomegalovirus infection. No antigen has been assigned to these receptors. TCRdb recomputed calls from the reads with MiXCR, one row per CDR3 protein. Here the sample spans just under 500,000 distinct CDR3 sequences, roughly 34% being singletons. Specimen: cultured PBMCs, collected from culture after CMV antigen stimulation. These receptors originate from a human donor in good health (CMV status not recorded). Some clones in this sample may be carry-over from other donors' samples.

V gene TRBV7-9 combines with J gene TRBJ2-7; either TRBD1 or TRBD2 may fit D (5 bases each). CDR1 is SEHNR, CDR2 FQNEAQ, per germline (reference sequence). The CDR3 runs to 16 residues. Trimming stripped 4 bases from V and 0 bases from J, with 16 bases between. As DNA, the CDR3 is TGTGCCAGCAGCTCACCCCGGGACCACAGCTCCTACGAGCAGTACTTC. Its translation: CASSSPRDHSSYEQYF.

This chain joins TRBV4-3 and TRBJ1-4; 9 bases agree with TRBD1. The germline V gene encodes CDR1 LGHNA and CDR2 YSLEER. The length of the CDR3 is 13 residues. Trimming at V came to 1 base and at J to 11 bases, leaving 2 bases not matched to a gene. CDR3 sequence (DNA): TGCGCCAGCAGCCAAGGACAGGGGGGGAAACTGTTTTTT. Encoded protein: CASSQGQGGKLFF.

This chain links TRBV7-9 with TRBJ2-6, with D hard to call. CDR1 and CDR2 (germline): SEHNR, FQNEAQ (reference sequence). CDR3 length: 13 residues. The V gene lost 1 base and the J gene lost 5 bases, with 3 bases spanning the gap. In DNA form, the CDR3 reads TGTGCCAGCAGCTTAGACCGGGCCAACGTCCTGACTTTC. Residues: CASSLDRANVLTF.

The V and J genes are TRBV12-5 and TRBJ1-2; 8 positions match TRBD1. Germline loops: CDR1 LGHNT, CDR2 FRNRAP. The V segment lost 6 bases and the J segment 4 bases; nucleotides outside the gene matches: 4. The CDR3 spans 13 residues. Written as DNA, the CDR3 is TGTGCTAGTGGGCCCGACAGGGGCTATGGCTACACCTTC. The encoded protein is CASGPDRGYGYTF.

This clonotype has only a few counts. The V and J genes are TRBV20-1 and TRBJ1-5, with 9 positions matching TRBD1. The germline V gene has CDR1 DFQATT and CDR2 SNEGSKA (reference sequence). V shed 0 bases, J shed 7 bases, and the junction held 10 bases outside the gene matches. This CDR3 spans 16 amino acids. The DNA of the CDR3 is TGCAGTGCTAGAGATCACGGACAGGGGTCAGGGCAGCCCCAGCATTTT. Amino acid sequence: CSARDHGQGSGQPQHF.

Many counts were recorded for this clonotype. The gene calls are TRBV19 and TRBJ2-2, with D tentatively TRBD1 (5 bases). Looked up from germline, CDR1 is LNHDA and CDR2 is SQIVND (reference sequence). The ends were cut back, 4 bases at V and 0 bases at J, with 6 bases in the middle. There are 14 residues in the CDR3. The CDR3: CASSTDTNTGELFF. CDR3 coding DNA: TGTGCCAGTAGTACGGACACGAACACCGGGGAGCTGTTTTTT.

This clonotype was recorded a few times. J is TRBJ2-3 and V is TRBV4-2; D may correspond to TRBD1 or TRBD2 (5 bases each). The length of the CDR3 is 19 residues. Germline lookup yields CDR1 LGHNA and CDR2 YNFKEQ. Trimming removed 4 bases from V and 1 base from J, with 24 bases in between. CDR3 nucleotide sequence: TGTGCCAGCAGCCCCTACTGGGGGACGAACGGAGATCGCACAGATACGCAGTATTTT. This encodes CASSPYWGTNGDRTDTQYF.

This clonotype appeared a few times. This chain uses TRBV2 with TRBJ2-1; 8 positions agree with TRBD2. The ends lost 7 bases at V and 6 bases at J; junction bases unmatched: 5. Germline V CDR1 and CDR2: SNHLY, FYNNEI. The CDR3 is made up of 13 amino acids. CDR3 loop: CASNRLAGNEQFF. Written as DNA, the CDR3 is TGTGCCAGCAATCGGCTAGCGGGCAATGAGCAGTTCTTC.

The rearrangement uses TRBV29-1 and TRBJ2-1, with D possibly TRBD1 on 5 matching bases. The CDR3 contains 14 residues. Germline V CDR1 and CDR2: SQVTM, ANQGSEA. Trimming shortened V by 6 bases and J by 0 bases, and 12 bases separated the two germline ends. The DNA for the CDR3 is TGCAGCGTGGTTCGACAGATCTCCTACAATGAGCAGTTCTTC. It codes for CSVVRQISYNEQFF.

The table lists this clonotype with a few counts. V usage is TRBV30 and J usage is TRBJ1-1; D is unclear. This CDR3 contains 11 residues. V was clipped by 0 bases and J by 3 bases, with 2 bases between them. Per germline, CDR1 GTSNPN and CDR2 SVGIG (reference sequence). The CDR3: CAWSVDTEAFF. CDR3 in DNA: TGTGCCTGGAGTGTAGACACTGAAGCTTTCTTT.

This clonotype was found a few times. This chain joins TRBV2 and TRBJ2-1; TRBD2 matches at 7 bases. Germline V gene sequence: CDR1 SNHLY, CDR2 FYNNEI. Trimming took 2 bases from V and 6 from J; bases not matched to a gene: 1. This CDR3 comprises 13 residues. The CDR3 sequence: CASSEREGNEQFF. Written as DNA, the CDR3 is TGTGCCAGCAGTGAAAGGGAGGGCAATGAGCAGTTCTTC.

This clonotype occurred a few times. The rearrangement uses TRBV28 and TRBJ2-3, with D maybe TRBD2 (6 bases). Trimming pared 6 bases from V and 5 bases from J, leaving 12 bases between. Germline V gene data show CDR1 as MDHEN and CDR2 as SYDVKM. The CDR3 spans 13 residues. CDR3 protein: CASRPGLLDTQYF. The CDR3, as DNA: TGTGCCAGCAGGCCGGGACTGCTAGATACGCAGTATTTT.

This clonotype was observed a handful of times. The chain carries TRBV29-1 and TRBJ2-6; no firm D call. V lost 1 base and J lost 4, with 5 bases in between. Germline V gene sequence: CDR1 SQVTM, CDR2 ANQGSEA. The CDR3 consists of 13 residues. This chain's CDR3 is CSVEGAGANVLTF. The CDR3 DNA reads TGCAGCGTTGAAGGCGCCGGGGCCAACGTCCTGACTTTC.

Many counts were recorded for this clonotype. This rearrangement joins TRBV28 to TRBJ1-1, with 10 nucleotides matching TRBD1. Germline values: CDR1 MDHEN, CDR2 SYDVKM. There are 16 residues in the CDR3. The J segment lost 3 bases and the V segment lost 5 bases, leaving 9 bases of the junction unmatched. The CDR3 loop is CASSLTGGNMDTEAFF. The DNA of the CDR3 is TGTGCCAGCAGTCTGACAGGGGGCAATATGGACACTGAAGCTTTCTTT.

The rearrangement uses TRBV29-1 and TRBJ2-3; D is ambiguous. The CDR3 is 15 amino acids. Germline assignment: CDR1 SQVTM and CDR2 ANQGSEA. The V end lost 6 bases, the J end lost 0 bases, and 16 bases lay between the germline ends. CDR3 amino acids: CSVAWSQESTDTQYF. The CDR3 nucleotides are TGCAGCGTGGCATGGTCCCAAGAAAGCACAGATACGCAGTATTTT.

The chain has TRBV24-1 and TRBJ2-3, with 16 bases lining up with TRBD2. The germline CDR1 and CDR2 sequences are KGHDR and SFDVKD. The CDR3 sequence is 19 residues long. V was pared by 5 bases and J by 5 bases, with 12 bases of the junction left unmatched. The CDR3 nucleotides are TGTGCCACCAGTGTCGGGACTAGCGGGAGGGCCAGGTGGGGAGATACGCAGTATTTT. It translates to CATSVGTSGRARWGDTQYF.

The J gene is TRBJ1-4, the V gene TRBV12-3 or TRBV12-4; D not certain. The CDR3 has 12 residues. V lost 6 bases and J lost 5, with 7 bases in between. The CDR3 DNA sequence: TGTGCCAGCAGAAAGGAAAATGAAAAACTGTTTTTT. Translating it yields CASRKENEKLFF.

V is TRBV6-2 or TRBV6-3 and J is TRBJ1-5; maybe TRBD1 (6 bases). Trimming cost V 0 bases and J 1 base, with 10 bases left between them. Per germline, CDR1 MNHEY and CDR2 SVGEGT. This CDR3 is built from 16 residues. CDR3 protein: CASSYSGGISNQPQHF. CDR3 DNA sequence: TGTGCCAGCAGTTACTCAGGGGGGATAAGCAATCAGCCCCAGCATTTT.

This clonotype was counted ten times or more. This chain links TRBV7-2 with TRBJ1-2, with a possible D match to TRBD1 (5 bases). Germline-derived CDR1 and CDR2 are SGHTA and FQGNSA. V lost 4 bases and J 3 bases, leaving 12 bases between the germline ends. This CDR3 contains 14 residues. CDR3: CASSSETVDYGYTF. CDR3 nucleotides: TGTGCCAGCAGCTCAGAGACAGTAGACTATGGCTACACCTTC. Full variable domain (remainder filled in from reference TRBV7-2 and TRBJ1-2): GAGVSQSPSNKVTEKGKDVELRCDPISGHTALYWYRQSLGQGLEFLIYFQGNSAPDKSGLPSDRFSAERTGGSVSTLTIQRTQQEDSAVYLCASSSETVDYGYTFGSGTRLTVV.

The chain links TRBV6-6 to TRBJ1-2, with D perhaps matching TRBD1 (5 bases). The CDR3 runs to 12 residues. Trimming left V 6 bases short and J 4 bases short, with 9 bases between. In germline, CDR1 is MNHNY, CDR2 SVGAGI (reference sequence). The CDR3 reads CASRPTVYGYTF. The CDR3 region has the DNA TGTGCCAGCAGACCGACAGTCTATGGCTACACCTTC.

V usage is TRBV11-2 and J usage is TRBJ1-1; D possibly corresponds to TRBD1 (5 bases). Trimming left V 0 bases short and J 0 bases short, with 11 bases between. Germline-derived CDR1 and CDR2 are SGHAT and FQNNGV. The CDR3 has 16 amino acids. The CDR3 protein is CASSLDGEGLNTEAFF. The CDR3 nucleotides are TGTGCCAGCAGCTTAGATGGGGAGGGACTGAACACTGAAGCTTTCTTT.

V is TRBV10-2 and J is TRBJ1-2; D gene uncertain. The CDR3 is made up of 13 amino acids. Germline V gives CDR1 WSHSY, CDR2 SAAADI. V lost 6 bases and J lost 2, with 10 bases in between. Written as DNA, the CDR3 is TGCGCCAGCAGCGATAACAAGAACTATGGCTACACCTTC. Translated, it gives CASSDNKNYGYTF.

This clonotype was recorded at least ten times. The chain is built from TRBV20-1 and TRBJ1-1, with D possibly matching TRBD1 (6 bases). V was pared by 3 bases and J by 5 bases, with 13 bases between. Germline V CDR1 and CDR2: DFQATT, SNEGSKA (reference sequence). This CDR3 region has 13 residues. CDR3 region: CSASVPGVTEAFF. Written as DNA, the CDR3 is TGCAGTGCTAGTGTTCCAGGGGTGACTGAAGCTTTCTTT.

This clonotype was counted many times. CDR3 sequence: CASSLVQGYEQYF. The CDR3 DNA follows: TGTGCCAGCAGTTTGGTACAGGGGTACGAGCAGTACTTC. This chain uses TRBV28 with TRBJ2-7; 7 bases agree with TRBD1. Germline V lookup: CDR1 MDHEN, CDR2 SYDVKM. V lost 3 bases, J lost 4 bases, and 3 bases stayed unmatched. CDR3 size: 13 residues.

The chain uses TRBV6-2 or TRBV6-3 and TRBJ1-5; tentatively, D is TRBD1 (5 bases). The CDR3 extends over 14 amino acids. The germline gives CDR1 MNHEY, CDR2 SVGEGT. V shed 8 bases and J shed 1 base, with 12 bases lying between them. The CDR3 loop is CASEYGGSNQPQHF. In DNA, the CDR3 is TGTGCCAGCGAATACGGGGGGAGCAATCAGCCCCAGCATTTT.